This T cell receptor (beta chain) appears in the sequencing data of a study of OX40 agonist ivuxolimab in advanced cancers. In germline, CDR1 is MNHEY, CDR2 SMNVEV (reference sequence). V was pared by 2 bases and J by 0 bases, with 4 bases between. The CDR3 loop spans 14 amino acids. TCRdb keeps only in-frame clones here, not all; method: immunoSEQ multiplex PCR. The sample records 25,000 to 30,000 clones, 80% to 85% being singletons. This receptor was identified in an adult with an advanced solid tumor such as melanoma, head and neck, liver or kidney cancer. Sequencing was performed on CD4+ or CD8+ T cells sorted from blood, taken in a trial of the OX40 agonist ivuxolimab. The chain combines TRBV27 with TRBJ1-4; D uncertain. CDR3 nucleotides: TGTGCCAGCAGTTTAGGGGCAACTAATGAAAAACTGTTTTTT. Translated, it gives CASSLGATNEKLFF. Drawing the rest from reference TRBV27 and TRBJ1-4, the complete variable domain is EAQVTQNPRYLITVTGKKLTVTCSQNMNHEYMSWYRQDPGLGLRQIYYSMNVEVTDKGDVPEGYKVSRKEKRNFPLILESPSPNQTSLYFCASSLGATNEKLFFGSGTQLSVL.